The clone carrying this TCR beta chain appeared a single time. Its antigen is undetermined. The germline V gene has CDR1 MNHEY and CDR2 SMNVEV (reference sequence). The ends were cut back, 10 bases at V and 4 bases at J, with 13 bases in the middle. The CDR3 is made up of 12 amino acids. The entry originates in a study of cytomegalovirus exposure and HLA in healthy donors. Researchers ran the PCR with 60 Vbeta and 13 Jbeta primers. TCRdb keeps only in-frame clones here, not all; method: immunoSEQ multiplex PCR. The sample has roughly 81,000 clones, more than 60% seen once. Study-wide findings and caveats: Later examination showed HLA-associated TCR beta chains had greater clonal expansion than equally common others. The study reported that TCR beta sequences accurately predicted HLA-A and HLA-B alleles in most subjects. The records held CMV serostatus as the only immune exposure information. The authors later linked a missense DCLRE1C variant to TCR beta V- and J-gene trimming.

The receptor's source is a boy aged 10-17 years in good health and CMV-seronegative. V and J are TRBV27 and TRBJ1-2; D is uncertain. The material sequenced was PBMCs. The CDR3 DNA is TGTGCCACCTTCGGTGGAGGCTATGGCTACACCTTC. It specifies CATFGGGYGYTF.